This T cell receptor beta chain was documented in a study of blood T cell repertoires in COVID-19. Study background: Acute and convalescent COVID-19 specimens originated in the United States, Italy and Spain. The cDNA or gDNA used as material had been derived from T cells, B-cell-depleted T cells, or PBMCs.

Germline V gene data show CDR1 as GTSNPN and CDR2 as SVGIG (reference sequence). The CDR3 is 14 amino acids. Trimming removed 4 bases at V and 8 bases at J, with 20 bases between. Methods used by the authors: The assay estimated nucleated cells by amplifying reference gene primers. Assay: immunoSEQ multiplex PCR; the TCRdb copy retains only in-frame clones and omits some. From that table come the V and J calls and clone size; the DNA was used to work out D and trimming. The sample includes about 160,000 clones, 60% to 85% of them seen just once. The source is a man aged 55-75 years with acute or convalescent COVID-19. The chain has TRBV30 and TRBJ1-2; a possible D gene is TRBD1 (6 bases). The sample comprised peripheral blood. CDR3 DNA: TGTGCCTGGACAGGGGTGGGGAATCATTACGGCTACACCTTC. It yields the protein CAWTGVGNHYGYTF.